This entry is about one T cell receptor beta chain. This CDR3 spans 14 amino acids. The V end lost 0 bases, the J end lost 9 bases, and 12 bases lay between the germline ends. Germline values: CDR1 LNHNV, CDR2 YYDKDF (reference sequence). At the survey level, the v3.0 immunoSEQ assay was run. TCRdb keeps only in-frame clones here, not all; method: immunoSEQ multiplex PCR. The data show some 26,000 clones, 80% to 85% seen once. The data stem from a study of long-term antiretroviral therapy in people with HIV. The cryopreserved samples used held roughly 1-10 million PBMC prior to extraction of DNA. Sequenced here: unsorted PBMCs, sampled 2.9 years after starting antiretroviral therapy. J is TRBJ2-1 and V is TRBV15, with D perhaps matching TRBD1 or TRBD2 (5 bases each). The sequence was obtained from a man between 45 and 60 years old with HIV. The CDR3 bases are TGTGCCACCAGCAGAGATGGGAGAGGGGCTGAGCAGTTCTTC. It encodes CATSRDGRGAEQFF. The whole variable domain, remainder taken from reference TRBV15 and TRBJ2-1, is DAMVIQNPRYQVTQFGKPVTLSCSQTLNHNVMYWYQQKSSQAPKLLFHYYDKDFNNEADTPDNFQSRRPNTSFCFLDIRSPGLGDTAMYLCATSRDGRGAEQFFGPGTRLTVL.